This is a list of T cell receptor beta chains from one sample in a study of blood T cell repertoires in COVID-19. Sequencing was performed with immunoSEQ multiplex PCR; in TCRdb, only in-frame clones are kept and a portion is missing. There are 130,000 or so clones in the sample; under 90% occur only once, and 12% lies in the top ten. Material: peripheral blood. These receptors originate from a woman aged 55 to 70 with acute or convalescent COVID-19. Both conserved end residues are part of each CDR3. The D gene is left open where the match is weak. Clone size is not always given. Where it is, it says once, few, many or a class for expanded clones.

size | J | V | D | CDR3 | DNA
once | TRBJ1-2 | TRBV28 | . | CASSLVLQGGGGYTF | TGTGCCAGCAGTTTAGTTTTACAGGGAGGGGGAGGCTACACCTTC
. | TRBJ1-1 | TRBV6-6 | TRBD1 | CASSGTGERNTEAFF | TGTGCCAGCAGCGGGACAGGGGAAAGGAACACTGAAGCTTTCTTT
. | TRBJ2-1 | TRBV5-4 | TRBD2 | CASSSGTSSSYNEQFF | TGTGCCAGCAGCTCCGGGACTAGCAGCTCCTACAATGAGCAGTTCTTC
once | TRBJ1-2 | TRBV5-6 | . | CASSLRDPRFYGYTF | TGTGCCAGCAGCTTGCGCGACCCGAGGTTCTATGGCTACACCTTC
. | TRBJ2-6 | TRBV5-1 | TRBD1 | CASSAQQGTLAGANVLTF | TGCGCCAGCAGCGCCCAACAGGGGACGCTTGCTGGGGCCAACGTCCTGACTTTC
. | TRBJ1-2 | TRBV19 | . | CASSILEREGNGYTF | TGTGCCAGTAGTATACTAGAAAGGGAGGGTAACGGCTACACCTTC
few | TRBJ1-3 | TRBV6-6 | . | CASSYGKNSGNTIYF | TGTGCCAGCAGTTACGGCAAAAACTCTGGAAACACCATATATTTT
. | TRBJ2-5 | TRBV5-1 | . | CASSLYGIQETQYF | TGCGCCAGCAGCTTGTACGGGATCCAAGAGACCCAGTACTTC
. | TRBJ2-1 | TRBV3-1/TRBV3-2 | TRBD2 | CASSLWGGNEQFF | TGTGCCAGCAGTCTCTGGGGGGGCAATGAGCAGTTCTTC
. | TRBJ1-6 | TRBV5-1 | . | CASSLGQIQDLSNSPLHF | TGCGCCAGCAGCTTGGGTCAGATACAAGACTTGAGTAATTCACCCCTCCACTTT
. | TRBJ1-1 | TRBV6-5 | . | CASSYGARGTEAFF | TGTGCCAGCAGTTACGGGGCGAGGGGGACTGAAGCTTTCTTT
few | TRBJ1-6 | TRBV14 | TRBD1 | CASSQDRKGQLLF | TGTGCCAGCAGCCAAGATCGTAAGGGACAGCTTCTATTT
. | TRBJ1-1 | TRBV5-6 | . | CASSKWTVTEAFF | TGTGCCAGCAGCAAATGGACAGTCACTGAAGCTTTCTTT
. | TRBJ1-1 | TRBV30 | . | CAWSPGPNTEAFF | TGTGCCTGGAGCCCGGGTCCGAACACTGAAGCTTTCTTT
few | TRBJ2-7 | TRBV7-6 | . | CASSLARQGIAEQYF | TGTGCCAGCAGCTTAGCGAGGCAGGGCATCGCAGAGCAGTACTTC
. | TRBJ1-1 | TRBV12-3/TRBV12-4 | TRBD1 | CASSLGQGAFF | TGTGCCAGCAGTTTAGGACAGGGTGCTTTCTTT
once | TRBJ1-1 | TRBV30 | . | CAWSVQAMEAFF | TGTGCCTGGAGTGTACAGGCGATGGAAGCTTTCTTT
. | TRBJ2-1 | TRBV12-3/TRBV12-4 | . | CASTRAYNEQFF | TGTGCCAGCACCCGGGCCTACAATGAGCAGTTCTTC
. | TRBJ2-4 | TRBV4-1 | TRBD1 | CASSPTGAAKNIQYF | TGCGCCAGCAGCCCGACAGGGGCTGCCAAAAACATTCAGTACTTC
. | TRBJ2-2 | TRBV29-1 | . | CSVEASSNTGELFF | TGCAGCGTTGAGGCTAGCTCGAACACCGGGGAGCTGTTTTTT
. | TRBJ1-4 | TRBV6-5 | TRBD1 | CASSYSRQGVSEKLFF | TGTGCCAGCAGTTACTCGAGACAGGGTGTGAGTGAAAAACTGTTTTTT
. | TRBJ1-2 | TRBV18 | . | CASSPPGDGGYTF | TGTGCCAGCTCACCACCCGGAGACGGTGGCTACACCTTC
. | TRBJ2-7 | TRBV4-2 | TRBD2 | CASTTSLIAGVVYEQYF | TGTGCCAGCACCACATCCCTCATAGCGGGGGTAGTCTACGAGCAGTACTTC
. | TRBJ1-2 | TRBV5-4 | TRBD1 | CASSPEPTGSYGYTF | TGTGCCAGCAGCCCGGAGCCGACAGGGAGCTATGGCTACACCTTC
once | TRBJ1-5 | TRBV30 | TRBD1 | CAWERQGGSQPQHF | TGTGCCTGGGAAAGACAGGGGGGGAGTCAGCCCCAGCATTTT
. | TRBJ2-1 | TRBV30 | TRBD2 | CAWNGGAQGGSYNEQFF | TGTGCCTGGAACGGGGGGGCCCAGGGCGGGTCCTACAATGAGCAGTTCTTC
. | TRBJ1-2 | TRBV19 | TRBD1 | CASSILDLGGASYGYTF | TGTGCCAGTAGTATATTGGATCTAGGGGGCGCATCCTATGGCTACACCTTC
. | TRBJ1-4 | TRBV18 | . | CASSLKTGRPRQNEKLFF | TGTGCCAGCTCTCTCAAGACGGGGAGGCCCCGACAGAATGAAAAACTGTTTTTT
. | TRBJ1-1 | TRBV11-2 | TRBD1 | CASSPAFTGVNTEAFF | TGTGCCAGCAGCCCAGCGTTTACAGGGGTGAACACTGAAGCTTTCTTT
. | TRBJ2-1 | TRBV11-3 | . | CASSFEGGGNEQFF | TGTGCCAGCAGTTTCGAAGGGGGTGGGAATGAGCAGTTCTTC
. | TRBJ1-2 | TRBV18 | . | CASSPDSRAGYGYTF | TGTGCCAGCTCACCAGACTCAAGGGCGGGCTATGGCTACACCTTC
. | TRBJ1-5 | TRBV4-2 | . | CASSQDTGLRGQPQHF | TGTGCCAGCAGCCAAGATACGGGGTTGAGAGGCCAGCCCCAGCATTTT
few | TRBJ1-2 | TRBV7-9 | TRBD1 | CASSEGQGLYGYTF | TGTGCCAGCAGCGAGGGACAGGGGCTCTATGGCTACACCTTC
. | TRBJ1-5 | TRBV27 | . | CASSFRSGDYSNQPQHF | TGTGCCAGCAGTTTCCGGTCGGGTGACTATAGCAATCAGCCCCAGCATTTT
few | TRBJ1-1 | TRBV19 | . | CASSIDGGTNTEAFF | TGTGCCAGTAGTATAGATGGGGGGACCAACACTGAAGCTTTCTTT
. | TRBJ1-1 | TRBV30 | . | CACSPNGDTEAFF | TGTGCCTGTTCACCCAACGGGGACACTGAAGCTTTCTTT
. | TRBJ1-2 | TRBV10-3 | TRBD1 | CATGPGQGNYGYTF | TGTGCCACGGGCCCAGGACAGGGAAACTATGGCTACACCTTC
. | TRBJ1-6 | TRBV3-1/TRBV3-2 | . | CASSQEMDSKNSPLHF | TGTGCCAGCAGCCAAGAGATGGACAGCAAGAATTCACCCCTCCACTTT
. | TRBJ2-7 | TRBV18 | . | CASSTPGDYEQYF | TGTGCCAGCTCTACACCGGGAGACTACGAGCAGTACTTC
. | TRBJ2-5 | TRBV20-1 | . | CSASISGETQYF | TGCAGTGCTAGTATCTCCGGAGAGACCCAGTACTTC
. | TRBJ1-2 | TRBV4-2 | TRBD1 | CASSQDNRGQNYGYTF | TGTGCCAGCAGCCAAGATAACAGGGGGCAAAACTATGGCTACACCTTC
. | TRBJ2-2 | TRBV5-1 | TRBD2 | CASANPGLASTGELFF | TGCGCCAGCGCGAATCCGGGACTAGCGTCCACCGGGGAGCTGTTTTTT
. | TRBJ2-3 | TRBV9 | TRBD1 | CANSLQGGTDTQYF | TGTGCCAACAGCCTACAGGGGGGCACAGATACGCAGTATTTT
. | TRBJ2-7 | TRBV28 | TRBD1 | CASGQGPYEQYF | TGTGCCAGTGGACAGGGTCCCTACGAGCAGTACTTC
. | TRBJ2-3 | TRBV30 | . | CAWTGNQDTQYF | TGTGCCTGGACAGGGAATCAGGATACGCAGTATTTT
. | TRBJ1-1 | TRBV30 | . | CAWMSREGYSNREAFF | TGTGCCTGGATGAGTCGGGAAGGCTACTCGAACCGAGAAGCTTTCTTT
. | TRBJ1-2 | TRBV19 | . | CASSIAGGDFYGYTF | TGTGCCAGTAGTATAGCGGGCGGGGACTTCTATGGCTACACCTTC
. | TRBJ1-3 | TRBV6-6 | TRBD1 | CASSSNSQGARIVIYF | TGTGCCAGCAGTTCAAACTCCCAGGGGGCGAGGATCGTCATATATTTT
. | TRBJ2-5 | TRBV6-5 | TRBD2 | CASTVQRGPPETQYF | TGTGCCAGCACCGTCCAGCGGGGGCCCCCGGAGACCCAGTACTTC
. | TRBJ1-5 | TRBV24-1 | TRBD1 | CATKNDRDQPQHF | TGTGCCACTAAAAACGACAGGGATCAGCCCCAGCATTTT
once | TRBJ2-1 | TRBV7-2 | . | CASSLRSDEQFF | TGTGCCAGCAGCTTACGCTCAGATGAGCAGTTCTTC
. | TRBJ2-7 | TRBV19 | . | CASSIGAGEQYF | TGTGCCAGTAGTATAGGAGCAGGCGAGCAGTACTTC
. | TRBJ1-2 | TRBV6-5 | . | CASSPGANYGYTF | TGTGCCAGCAGCCCCGGGGCTAACTATGGCTACACCTTC
. | TRBJ1-4 | TRBV6-5 | TRBD1 | CASRNRRDRGPKLFF | TGTGCCAGCAGGAATAGGAGGGACAGGGGTCCAAAACTGTTTTTT
. | TRBJ1-3 | TRBV6-4 | TRBD1 | CASRELRDRDFDGNTIYF | TGTGCCAGCAGGGAATTAAGGGACAGGGACTTTGATGGAAACACCATATATTTT
. | TRBJ2-7 | TRBV5-1 | TRBD1 | CASSLGGTGAPYEQYF | TGCGCCAGCAGCTTAGGAGGGACAGGTGCTCCCTACGAGCAGTACTTC
once | TRBJ1-2 | TRBV6-5 | TRBD1 | CATGTDFSGYTF | TGTGCCACCGGGACAGACTTCAGCGGCTACACCTTC
. | TRBJ1-2 | TRBV5-1 | TRBD1 | CASSLAQTSGQPRGYGYTF | TGCGCCAGCAGCTTGGCGCAAACCTCGGGACAGCCGAGGGGATATGGCTACACCTTC